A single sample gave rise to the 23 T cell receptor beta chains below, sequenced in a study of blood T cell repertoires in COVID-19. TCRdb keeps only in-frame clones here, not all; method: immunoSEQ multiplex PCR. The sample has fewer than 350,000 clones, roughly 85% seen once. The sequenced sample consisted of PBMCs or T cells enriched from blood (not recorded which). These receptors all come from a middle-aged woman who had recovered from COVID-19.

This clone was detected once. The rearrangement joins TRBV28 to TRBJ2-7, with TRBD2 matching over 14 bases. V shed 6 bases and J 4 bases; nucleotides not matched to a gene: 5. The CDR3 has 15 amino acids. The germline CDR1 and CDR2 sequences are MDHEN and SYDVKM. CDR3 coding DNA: TGTGCCAGCAGCCGCGGGACTAGCGGGAGTTACGAGCAGTACTTC. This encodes CASSRGTSGSYEQYF.

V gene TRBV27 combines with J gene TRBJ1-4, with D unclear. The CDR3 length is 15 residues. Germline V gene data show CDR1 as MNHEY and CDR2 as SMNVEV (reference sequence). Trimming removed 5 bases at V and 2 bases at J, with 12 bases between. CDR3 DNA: TGTGCCAGCAGTCTGGACTTTTCCACTAATGAAAAACTGTTTTTT. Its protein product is CASSLDFSTNEKLFF.

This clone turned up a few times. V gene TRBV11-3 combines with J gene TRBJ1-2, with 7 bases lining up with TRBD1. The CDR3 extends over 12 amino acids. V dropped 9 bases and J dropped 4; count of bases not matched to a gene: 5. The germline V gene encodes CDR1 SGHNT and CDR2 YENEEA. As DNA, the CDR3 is TGTGCCAGTCTACAGGGGTGCTATGGCTACACCTTC. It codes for CASLQGCYGYTF.

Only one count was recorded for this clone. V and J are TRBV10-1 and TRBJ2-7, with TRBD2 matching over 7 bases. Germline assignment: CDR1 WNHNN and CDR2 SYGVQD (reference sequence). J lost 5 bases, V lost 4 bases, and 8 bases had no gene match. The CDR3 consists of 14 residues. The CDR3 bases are TGCGCCAGCAGTGTGGCCACGGCGGGGGACGAGCAGTACTTC. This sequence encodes CASSVATAGDEQYF.

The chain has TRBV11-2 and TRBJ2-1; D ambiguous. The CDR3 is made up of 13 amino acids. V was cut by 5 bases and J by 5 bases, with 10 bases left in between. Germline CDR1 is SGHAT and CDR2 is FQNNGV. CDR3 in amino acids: CASSPRIHNEQFF. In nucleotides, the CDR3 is TGTGCCAGCAGCCCCAGGATCCACAATGAGCAGTTCTTC.

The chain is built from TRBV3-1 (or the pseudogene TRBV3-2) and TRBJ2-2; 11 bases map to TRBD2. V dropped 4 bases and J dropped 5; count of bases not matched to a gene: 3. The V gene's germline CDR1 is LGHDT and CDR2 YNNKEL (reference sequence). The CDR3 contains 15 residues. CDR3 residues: CASSPGTSGTGELFF. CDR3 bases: TGTGCCAGCAGCCCCGGGACTAGCGGAACCGGGGAGCTGTTTTTT.

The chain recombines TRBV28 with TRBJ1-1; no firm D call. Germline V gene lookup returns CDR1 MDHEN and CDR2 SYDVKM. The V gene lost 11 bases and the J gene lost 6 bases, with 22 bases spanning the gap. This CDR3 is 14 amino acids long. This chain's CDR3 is CAVHRTVRVPEAFF. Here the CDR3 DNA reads TGTGCCGTGCATCGTACCGTGCGGGTTCCTGAAGCTTTCTTT.

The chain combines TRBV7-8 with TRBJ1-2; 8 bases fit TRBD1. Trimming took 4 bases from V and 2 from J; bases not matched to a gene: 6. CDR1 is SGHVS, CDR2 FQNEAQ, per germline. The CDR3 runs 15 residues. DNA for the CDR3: TGTGCCAGCAGCTCCCAGACAGGGGCAAACTATGGCTACACCTTC. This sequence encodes CASSSQTGANYGYTF.

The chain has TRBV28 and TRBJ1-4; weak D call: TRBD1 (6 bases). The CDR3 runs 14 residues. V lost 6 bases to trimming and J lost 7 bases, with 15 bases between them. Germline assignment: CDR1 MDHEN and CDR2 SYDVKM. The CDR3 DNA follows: TGTGCCAGCAGCGAACGGGGGGCGATTGAAAAACTGTTTTTT. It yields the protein CASSERGAIEKLFF.

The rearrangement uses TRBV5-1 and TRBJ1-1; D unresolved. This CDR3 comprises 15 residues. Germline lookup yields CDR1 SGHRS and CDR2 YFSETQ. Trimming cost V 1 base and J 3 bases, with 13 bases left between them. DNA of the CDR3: TGCGCCAGCAGCTTGCTCAGCGGGAAGGACACTGAAGCTTTCTTT. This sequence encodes CASSLLSGKDTEAFF.

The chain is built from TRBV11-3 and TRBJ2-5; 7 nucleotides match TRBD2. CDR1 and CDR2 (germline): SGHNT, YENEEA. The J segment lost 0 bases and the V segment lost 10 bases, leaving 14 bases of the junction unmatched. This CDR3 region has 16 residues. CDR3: CATTAGAQLYQETQYF. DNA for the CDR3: TGTGCCACGACGGCGGGAGCGCAGTTGTACCAAGAGACCCAGTACTTC.

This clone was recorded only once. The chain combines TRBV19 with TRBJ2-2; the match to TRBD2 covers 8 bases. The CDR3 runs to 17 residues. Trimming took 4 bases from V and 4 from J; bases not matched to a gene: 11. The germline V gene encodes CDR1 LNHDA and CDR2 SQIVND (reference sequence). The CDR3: CASSKGRTSGRTGELFF. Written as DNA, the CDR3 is TGTGCCAGTAGTAAGGGCAGAACTAGCGGCCGCACCGGGGAGCTGTTTTTT.

The CDR3 is CASSYDRYYEAFF. The CDR3 DNA reads TGTGCCAGCAGCTATGACAGATATTATGAAGCTTTCTTT. The V call is TRBV13, the J call TRBJ1-1; a possible D gene is TRBD1 (5 bases). CDR3 length: 13 amino acids. The germline V and J ends were trimmed by 4 bases and 7 bases, with 13 bases remaining between them. Germline V lookup: CDR1 PRHDT, CDR2 FYEKMQ (reference sequence).

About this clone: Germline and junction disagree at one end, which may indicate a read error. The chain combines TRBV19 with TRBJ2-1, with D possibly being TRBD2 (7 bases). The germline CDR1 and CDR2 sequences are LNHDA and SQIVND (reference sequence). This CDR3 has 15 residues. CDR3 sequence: CASSIEGRGRDEQFF. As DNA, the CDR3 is TGTGCCAGTAGCATAGAAGGTAGGGGGAGGGATGAGCAGTTCTTC.

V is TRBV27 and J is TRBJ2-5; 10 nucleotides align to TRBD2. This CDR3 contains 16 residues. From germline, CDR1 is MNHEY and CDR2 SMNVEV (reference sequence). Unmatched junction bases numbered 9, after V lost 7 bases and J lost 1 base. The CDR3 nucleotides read TGTGCCAGCAAAAGTTGGAGCGGGAGGGCCCAAGAGACCCAGTACTTC. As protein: CASKSWSGRAQETQYF.

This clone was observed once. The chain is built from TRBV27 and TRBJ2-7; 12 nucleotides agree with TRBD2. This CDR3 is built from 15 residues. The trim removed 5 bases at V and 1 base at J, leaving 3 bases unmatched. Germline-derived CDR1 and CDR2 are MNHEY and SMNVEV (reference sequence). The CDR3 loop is CASSPGLAGSYEQYF. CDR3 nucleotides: TGTGCCAGCAGTCCCGGACTAGCGGGGTCCTACGAGCAGTACTTC.

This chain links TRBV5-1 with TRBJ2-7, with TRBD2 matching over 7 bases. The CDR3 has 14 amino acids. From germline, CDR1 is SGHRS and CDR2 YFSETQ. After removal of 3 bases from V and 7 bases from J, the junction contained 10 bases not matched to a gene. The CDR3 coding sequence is TGCGCCAGCAGCTGGACTCGCGGGAGTGGTGAGCAGTACTTC. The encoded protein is CASSWTRGSGEQYF.

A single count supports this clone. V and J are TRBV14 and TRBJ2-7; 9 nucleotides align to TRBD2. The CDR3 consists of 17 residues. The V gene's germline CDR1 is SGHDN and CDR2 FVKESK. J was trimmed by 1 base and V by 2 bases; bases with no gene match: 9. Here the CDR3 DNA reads TGTGCCAGCAGCCAAATGAGCGGGAGGCCCTTATCCTACGAGCAGTACTTC. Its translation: CASSQMSGRPLSYEQYF.

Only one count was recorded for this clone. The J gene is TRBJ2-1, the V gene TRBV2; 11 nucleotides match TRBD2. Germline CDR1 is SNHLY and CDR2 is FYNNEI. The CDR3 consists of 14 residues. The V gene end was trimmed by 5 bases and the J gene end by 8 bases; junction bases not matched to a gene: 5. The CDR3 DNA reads TGTGCCAGCAGTCGACTAGCGGGACCCCATGAGCAGTTCTTC. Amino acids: CASSRLAGPHEQFF.

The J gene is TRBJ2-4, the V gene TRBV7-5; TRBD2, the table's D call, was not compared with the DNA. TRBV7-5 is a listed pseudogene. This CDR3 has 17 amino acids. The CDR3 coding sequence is TGTGCCAGAAGCGGGACGACTAGCGATTCAAAGGGGGACATTCAGTACTTC. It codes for CARSGTTSDSKGDIQYF.

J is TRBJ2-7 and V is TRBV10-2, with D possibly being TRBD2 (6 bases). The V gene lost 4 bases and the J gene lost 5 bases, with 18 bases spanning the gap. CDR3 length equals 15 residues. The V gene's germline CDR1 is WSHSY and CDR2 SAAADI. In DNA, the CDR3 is TGCGCCAGCAGTGCCCCGGGAGTTTTAGTCAACGAGCAGTACTTC. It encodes CASSAPGVLVNEQYF.

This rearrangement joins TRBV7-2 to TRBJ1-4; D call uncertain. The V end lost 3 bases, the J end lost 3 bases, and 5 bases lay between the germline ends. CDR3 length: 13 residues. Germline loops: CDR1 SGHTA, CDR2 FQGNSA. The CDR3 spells CASSFRSNEKLFF. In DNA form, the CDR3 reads TGTGCCAGCAGCTTTCGTTCTAATGAAAAACTGTTTTTT.

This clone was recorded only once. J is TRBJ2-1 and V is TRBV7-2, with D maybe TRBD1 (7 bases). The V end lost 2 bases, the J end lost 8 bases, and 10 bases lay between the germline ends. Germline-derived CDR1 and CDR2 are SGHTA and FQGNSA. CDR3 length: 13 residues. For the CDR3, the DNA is TGTGCCAGCAGCTTACAGGGGGGAGATGAGCAGTTCTTC. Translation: CASSLQGGDEQFF.